What follows are 30 T cell receptor beta chains derived from one specimen sequenced in a study of a mutant IDH1 vaccine in newly diagnosed glioma. TCRdb's table, derived via immunoSEQ multiplex PCR, lists solely in-frame clones and lacks some. This table holds 70,000 to 95,000 clones, more than 65% found once. Time point: baseline, week 1 (first vaccination visit). Treatment described: pre-vaccination baseline after standard-of-care therapy. This material consisted of PBMCs, taken from a glioma patient treated with radiotherapy, temozolomide or both. Source of these receptors: a man aged 35 to 55 with glioma. Some clones in this sample may be carry-over from other donors' samples.

V gene TRBV7-6 combines with J gene TRBJ1-4; no reliable D call. V gave up 0 bases and J gave up 4 bases, with 12 bases separating them. This CDR3 spans 16 amino acids. Germline loops: CDR1 SGHVS, CDR2 FNYEAQ. CDR3 sequence: CASSLAVAGVNEKLFF. The CDR3 nucleotides are TGTGCCAGCAGCTTAGCCGTGGCAGGCGTTAATGAAAAACTGTTTTTT.

The V and J genes are TRBV2 and TRBJ1-5, with 8 bases identical to TRBD1. Per the germline V gene, CDR1 is SNHLY and CDR2 is FYNNEI. Trimming cost V 5 bases and J 3 bases; bases outside gene matches: 6. The CDR3 covers 15 residues. CDR3 in amino acids: CASSRTGKDNQPQHF. CDR3 nucleotide sequence: TGTGCCAGCAGTCGGACAGGGAAGGACAATCAGCCCCAGCATTTT. Complete variable domain (other parts from reference TRBV2 and TRBJ1-5): EPEVTQTPSHQVTQMGQEVILRCVPISNHLYFYWYRQILGQKVEFLVSFYNNEISEKSEIFDDQFSVERPDGSNFTLKIRSTKLEDSAMYFCASSRTGKDNQPQHFGDGTRLSIL.

The chain has TRBV7-9 and TRBJ2-7; D ambiguous. The CDR3 contains 13 residues. Germline V gene sequence: CDR1 SEHNR, CDR2 FQNEAQ (reference sequence). The germline V and J ends were trimmed by 2 bases and 2 bases, with 7 bases remaining between them. In nucleotides, the CDR3 is TGTGCCAGCAGCTTACGCAGTACCTACGAGCAGTACTTC. This sequence encodes CASSLRSTYEQYF.

This clone is a singleton in its sample. The chain combines TRBV5-4 with TRBJ2-3, with TRBD2 identical over 8 bases. The CDR3 runs 14 residues. Germline-derived CDR1 and CDR2 are SGHNT and YYREEE (reference sequence). V shed 0 bases and J 4 bases; nucleotides not matched to a gene: 1. CDR3 loop: CASSLGGLADTQYF. CDR3 nucleotides: TGTGCCAGCAGCTTGGGGGGACTAGCAGATACGCAGTATTTT. Full variable domain (outside the CDR3, taken from reference TRBV5-4 and TRBJ2-3): ETGVTQSPTHLIKTRGQQVTLRCSSQSGHNTVSWYQQALGQGPQFIFQYYREEENGRGNFPPRFSGLQFPNYSSELNVNALELDDSALYLCASSLGGLADTQYFGPGTRLTVL.

The rearrangement uses TRBV4-1 and TRBJ1-1; the D is unclear. Germline loops: CDR1 MGHRA, CDR2 YSYEKL. The CDR3 length is 14 residues. V was shortened by 0 bases and J by 8 bases, with 13 bases between the two germline ends. As DNA, the CDR3 is TGCGCCAGCAGCCAAGAGGGCCGGTGGGAGGAAGCTTTCTTT. This sequence encodes CASSQEGRWEEAFF.

The chain links TRBV9 to TRBJ1-2, with D hard to call. This CDR3 is built from 13 residues. Germline-derived CDR1 and CDR2 are SGDLS and YYNGEE. With 2 bases removed from V and 5 bases from J, the gap between germline ends came to 10 bases. In nucleotides, the CDR3 is TGTGCCAGCAGCGTGGCCTCGGGGTATGGCTACACCTTC. This gives the protein CASSVASGYGYTF.

The V and J genes are TRBV27 and TRBJ2-7; no clear D. Germline V gene sequence: CDR1 MNHEY, CDR2 SMNVEV (reference sequence). The CDR3 totals 13 residues. The germline V and J ends were trimmed by 3 bases and 6 bases, with 12 bases remaining between them. Here the CDR3 DNA reads TGTGCCAGCAGTTTTCGGCAGGCCGGCGAGCAGTACTTC. This translates into CASSFRQAGEQYF.

Points on this clone: The sample holds other DNA sequences that translate to the same CDR3. The rearrangement joins TRBV18 to TRBJ1-2; TRBD1 matches at 7 bases. V lost 3 bases to trimming and J lost 3 bases; unmatched junction nucleotides: 4. The CDR3 loop spans 14 amino acids. Germline CDR1 and CDR2: KGHSH and LQKENI. CDR3 DNA sequence: TGTGCCAGCTCACCGAGGACAGGAGACTATGGCTACACCTTC. Amino acid sequence: CASSPRTGDYGYTF.

V usage is TRBV6-6 and J usage is TRBJ1-1; 8 bases are shared with TRBD1. The CDR3 is made up of 15 amino acids. V was pared by 2 bases and J by 6 bases, with 8 bases of the junction left unmatched. Germline-derived CDR1 and CDR2 are MNHNY and SVGAGI (reference sequence). This CDR3 reads CASSYTVSQGAEAFF. The CDR3 bases are TGTGCCAGCAGTTACACAGTATCACAGGGGGCTGAAGCTTTCTTT.

This clone was seen only once. The gene calls are TRBV6-6 and TRBJ2-3, with D uncertain. The CDR3 consists of 15 residues. Trimming pared 0 bases from V and 2 bases from J, leaving 9 bases between. Germline assignment: CDR1 MNHNY and CDR2 SVGAGI (reference sequence). CDR3 coding DNA: TGTGCCAGCAGTTACTCGTCGGACGCCACAGATACGCAGTATTTT. It specifies CASSYSSDATDTQYF.

The chain employs TRBV29-1 and TRBJ1-2; D perhaps matches TRBD1 (6 bases). Germline CDR1 reads SQVTM; CDR2 reads ANQGSEA. Trimming shortened V by 0 bases and J by 5 bases, and 22 bases separated the two germline ends. This CDR3 is built from 17 residues. The CDR3 coding sequence is TGCAGCGTTGAAGATCGCGCCGAGGGGGGGCGGGAATATGGCTACACCTTC. As protein: CSVEDRAEGGREYGYTF.

The chain recombines TRBV6-6 with TRBJ2-7; TRBD1 matches 9 bases. V dropped 1 base and J dropped 6; count of bases not matched to a gene: 7. Germline V gives CDR1 MNHNY, CDR2 SVGAGI (reference sequence). CDR3 length equals 15 residues. The DNA for the CDR3 is TGTGCCAGCAGTTACTGGGAGGGACAGGGTGGCGAGCAGTACTTC. Translated, it gives CASSYWEGQGGEQYF.

This clone was picked up one time. This chain links TRBV9 with TRBJ2-3; 8 bases align to TRBD2. This CDR3 has 16 residues. The trim removed 5 bases at V and 2 bases at J, leaving 10 bases unmatched. Germline V lookup: CDR1 SGDLS, CDR2 YYNGEE. CDR3 DNA sequence: TGTGCCAGCAGGGGAACCACTAGCGGAGACACAGATACGCAGTATTTT. Translating gives CASRGTTSGDTDTQYF.

This chain joins TRBV5-4 and TRBJ1-2; D gene unclear. Trimming shortened V by 3 bases and J by 7 bases, and 16 bases separated the two germline ends. This CDR3 has 14 amino acids. In germline, CDR1 is SGHNT, CDR2 YYREEE (reference sequence). CDR3 sequence (DNA): TGTGCCAGCAGCTCCGACGGAGCCCGTTTTGGCTACACCTTC. Translated, it gives CASSSDGARFGYTF.

The CDR3 reads CASSQEGRGRSTGELFF. The CDR3 coding sequence is TGCGCCAGCAGCCAAGAAGGCAGGGGGCGAAGCACCGGGGAGCTGTTTTTT. The rearrangement joins TRBV4-1 to TRBJ2-2; TRBD1 agrees at 8 bases. Germline CDR1 MGHRA, CDR2 YSYEKL. The V gene end was trimmed by 0 bases and the J gene end by 4 bases; junction bases not matched to a gene: 7. The CDR3 is 17 amino acids.

This clone was counted only a few times. V is TRBV5-1 and J is TRBJ2-5, with D tentatively TRBD2 (5 bases). The V end was cut by 2 bases, the J end by 5 bases, with 13 bases between. Germline-derived CDR1 and CDR2 are SGHRS and YFSETQ. This CDR3 is 14 amino acids long. CDR3 in DNA: TGCGCCAGCAGCTTTAGTTCGGGGTACGAGACCCAGTACTTC. Its translation: CASSFSSGYETQYF.

The rearrangement links TRBV18 to TRBJ1-2; D perhaps matches TRBD1 (6 bases). CDR3 size: 14 residues. V dropped 3 bases and J dropped 4 bases, with 12 bases sitting between them. Germline V gives CDR1 KGHSH, CDR2 LQKENI. The CDR3 reads CASSPPTGTYGYTF. CDR3 bases: TGTGCCAGCTCACCTCCTACAGGGACCTATGGCTACACCTTC.

V usage is TRBV25-1 and J usage is TRBJ2-1; D might be TRBD1 or TRBD2, each matching 5 bases. V lost 4 bases and J 13 bases, leaving 26 bases between the germline ends. The CDR3 covers 16 residues. Germline V gene sequence: CDR1 MGHDK, CDR2 SYGVNS. CDR3 protein: CASSAPGTALVPIQFF. DNA of the CDR3: TGTGCCAGCAGTGCCCCCGGGACGGCCCTGGTCCCGATACAGTTCTTC.

The chain is built from TRBV18 and TRBJ1-2; D is unclear. The germline V and J ends were trimmed by 8 bases and 0 bases, with 13 bases remaining between them. The CDR3 loop spans 14 amino acids. Germline assignment: CDR1 KGHSH and CDR2 LQKENI. CDR3 region: CASTTRTTNYGYTF. The CDR3 bases are TGTGCCAGCACGACAAGAACTACTAACTATGGCTACACCTTC.

This clone was picked up one time. Other DNA sequences in this sample translate to the same CDR3. V is TRBV4-1 and J is TRBJ2-7; a possible D gene is TRBD2 (5 bases). This CDR3 contains 13 residues. V lost 3 bases, J lost 2 bases, and 8 bases lay in between. Looked up from germline, CDR1 is MGHRA and CDR2 is YSYEKL. CDR3 sequence: CASSQAGTYEQYF. DNA for the CDR3: TGCGCCAGCAGCCAGGCCGGGACCTACGAGCAGTACTTC.

This clone rates as medium-sized. This sequence joins TRBV7-5 and TRBJ2-7; the table's D call of TRBD1 was not tested on the DNA. TRBV7-5 is annotated as a pseudogene. The CDR3 extends over 15 amino acids. CDR3 sequence: CVRNTTGGSSYEQYF. Written as DNA, the CDR3 is TGTGTCAGAAACACGACAGGGGGCAGCTCCTACGAGCAGTACTTC.

In DNA, the CDR3 is TGTGCCAGTCACGGGGTGGAGGGGCGTTCACCCCTCCACTTT. Protein product: CASHGVEGRSPLHF. The chain links TRBV19 to TRBJ1-6; a weak D match, TRBD1 (5 bases). The CDR3 consists of 14 residues. The germline V gene encodes CDR1 LNHDA and CDR2 SQIVND (reference sequence). The V end was cut by 8 bases, the J end by 9 bases, with 17 bases between.

V is TRBV29-1 and J is TRBJ2-7; 8 bases map to TRBD1. The V gene's germline CDR1 is SQVTM and CDR2 ANQGSEA. The V segment lost 6 bases and the J segment 4 bases; nucleotides outside the gene matches: 5. The CDR3 covers 12 residues. The CDR3 DNA is TGCAGCGTGACAGGGGTCGGGTACGAGCAGTACTTC. As protein: CSVTGVGYEQYF.

The CDR3: CASSQDGSMNTEAFF. DNA of the CDR3: TGCGCCAGCAGCCAAGATGGGAGCATGAACACTGAAGCTTTCTTT. This sequence joins TRBV4-1 and TRBJ1-1; no clear D. The CDR3 runs to 15 residues. Trimming shortened V by 0 bases and J by 0 bases, and 8 bases separated the two germline ends. CDR1 is MGHRA, CDR2 YSYEKL, per germline.

This chain uses TRBV27 with TRBJ2-2; D gene ambiguous. CDR1 and CDR2 from the germline V gene are MNHEY and SMNVEV (reference sequence). The V and J ends lost 6 bases and 1 base respectively, with 3 bases between them. The CDR3 is 12 residues long. The CDR3 DNA reads TGTGCCAGCAGCCGGAACACCGGGGAGCTGTTTTTT. It codes for CASSRNTGELFF.

This clone has just a few counts. The chain employs TRBV30 and TRBJ1-1; unclear D gene. The V gene's germline CDR1 is GTSNPN and CDR2 SVGIG (reference sequence). Trimming took off 3 bases at V and 4 bases at J, with 9 bases between the two ends. The CDR3 length is 12 residues. In nucleotides, the CDR3 is TGTGCCTGGAGCCCCGGTAGCACTGAAGCTTTCTTT. Amino acid sequence: CAWSPGSTEAFF.

The CDR3 region has the DNA TGTGCCAGCAGTTACTCGAGCGCCCGGGTCCAGGGAAAACTGTTTTTT. This encodes CASSYSSARVQGKLFF. V usage is TRBV6-5 and J usage is TRBJ1-4; D perhaps matches TRBD1 (5 bases). Trimming cost V 0 bases and J 10 bases, with 18 bases left between them. CDR1 and CDR2 from the germline V gene are MNHEY and SVGAGI. This CDR3 has 16 amino acids.

The chain links TRBV7-2 to TRBJ1-3; 12 bases are a match to TRBD1. CDR1 is SGHTA, CDR2 FQGNSA, per germline. Germline trimming cut 2 bases from V and 7 bases from J; bases unmatched to any gene: 6. The CDR3 covers 16 residues. The CDR3 sequence: CASSLPWDRGRNTIYF. CDR3 nucleotide sequence: TGTGCCAGCAGCTTACCTTGGGACAGGGGGCGCAACACCATATATTTT.

The J gene is TRBJ1-2, the V gene TRBV29-1, with a weak D call TRBD1 (6 bases). The V end lost 4 bases, the J end lost 4 bases, and 10 bases lay between the germline ends. The CDR3 is 12 residues long. The germline V gene encodes CDR1 SQVTM and CDR2 ANQGSEA. This CDR3 is CSVGGAGYGYTF. The CDR3 nucleotides read TGCAGCGTTGGGGGGGCCGGCTATGGCTACACCTTC.

This chain uses TRBV2 with TRBJ1-4; D is uncertain. The CDR3 length is 12 residues. Germline V CDR1 and CDR2: SNHLY, FYNNEI. Trimming cost V 5 bases and J 10 bases, with 11 bases left between them. The CDR3 bases are TGTGCCAGCAGTACCATCGGGGTAAAACTGTTTTTT. This gives the protein CASSTIGVKLFF. The variable domain in full, with the rest retrieved from reference TRBV2 and TRBJ1-4, is EPEVTQTPSHQVTQMGQEVILRCVPISNHLYFYWYRQILGQKVEFLVSFYNNEISEKSEIFDDQFSVERPDGSNFTLKIRSTKLEDSAMYFCASSTIGVKLFFGSGTQLSVL.